The source of this T cell receptor (beta chain) is a study of preoperative IRX-2 immunotherapy in early breast cancer. This sample's treatment: preoperative locoregional IRX-2 cytokine immunotherapy. Samples came from a phase Ib trial of preoperative locoregional IRX-2 cytokine immunotherapy. The data were produced by immunoSEQ multiplex PCR, yet TCRdb's version contains in-frame clones alone and is incomplete. The profile shows approximately 30,000 clones, roughly 95% of them singletons. The CDR3 is 15 residues long. Germline CDR1 and CDR2: SGHDN and FVKESK. Trimming removed 3 bases from V and 7 bases from J, with 18 bases in between.

The chain couples TRBV14 to TRBJ1-2; D is perhaps TRBD1 (6 bases). Sampling was conducted from a patient treated with IRX-2 immunotherapy. This sequence originates from a human donor with breast cancer. The CDR3 sequence: CASSQNRVVDSGYTF. CDR3 in DNA: TGTGCCAGCAGCCAGAACAGGGTGGTGGACTCTGGCTACACCTTC.